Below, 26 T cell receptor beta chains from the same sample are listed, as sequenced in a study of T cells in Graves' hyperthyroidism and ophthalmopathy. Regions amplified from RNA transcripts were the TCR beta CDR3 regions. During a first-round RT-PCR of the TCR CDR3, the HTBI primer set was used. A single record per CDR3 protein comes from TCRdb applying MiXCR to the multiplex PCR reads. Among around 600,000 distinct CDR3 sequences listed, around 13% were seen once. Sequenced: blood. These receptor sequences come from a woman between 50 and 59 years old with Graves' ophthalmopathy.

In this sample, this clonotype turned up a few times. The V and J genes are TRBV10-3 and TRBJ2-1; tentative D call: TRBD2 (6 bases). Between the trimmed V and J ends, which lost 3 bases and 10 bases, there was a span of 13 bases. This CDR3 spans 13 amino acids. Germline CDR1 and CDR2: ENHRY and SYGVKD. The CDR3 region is CAISDAGLEEQFF. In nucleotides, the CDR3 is TGTGCCATCAGTGACGCGGGACTTGAAGAGCAGTTCTTC.

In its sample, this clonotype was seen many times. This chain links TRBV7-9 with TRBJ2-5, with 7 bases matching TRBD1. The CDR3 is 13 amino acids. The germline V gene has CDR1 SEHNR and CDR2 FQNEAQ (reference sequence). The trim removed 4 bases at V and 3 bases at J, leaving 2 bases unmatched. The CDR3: CASSWGQKETQYF. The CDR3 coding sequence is TGTGCCAGCAGCTGGGGACAGAAAGAGACCCAGTACTTC.

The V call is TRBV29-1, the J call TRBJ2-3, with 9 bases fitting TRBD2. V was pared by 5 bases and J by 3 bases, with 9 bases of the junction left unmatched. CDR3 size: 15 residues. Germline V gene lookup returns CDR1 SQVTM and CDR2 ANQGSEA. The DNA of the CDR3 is TGCAGCGTTCTTTTGCGGGAGGGCCTTACAGATACGCAGTATTTT. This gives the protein CSVLLREGLTDTQYF.

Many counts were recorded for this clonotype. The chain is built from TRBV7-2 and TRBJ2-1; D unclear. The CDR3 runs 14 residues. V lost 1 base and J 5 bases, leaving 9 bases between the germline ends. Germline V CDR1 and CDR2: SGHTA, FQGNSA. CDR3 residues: CASSLGLRHNEQFF. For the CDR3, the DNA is TGTGCCAGCAGCTTAGGACTTCGACACAATGAGCAGTTCTTC.

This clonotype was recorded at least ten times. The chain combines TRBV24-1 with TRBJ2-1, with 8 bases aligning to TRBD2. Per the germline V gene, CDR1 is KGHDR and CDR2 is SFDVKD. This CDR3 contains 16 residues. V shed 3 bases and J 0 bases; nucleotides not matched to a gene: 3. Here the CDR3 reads CATSDRSGSSYNEQFF. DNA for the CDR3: TGTGCCACCAGTGATAGAAGCGGGAGCTCCTACAATGAGCAGTTCTTC.

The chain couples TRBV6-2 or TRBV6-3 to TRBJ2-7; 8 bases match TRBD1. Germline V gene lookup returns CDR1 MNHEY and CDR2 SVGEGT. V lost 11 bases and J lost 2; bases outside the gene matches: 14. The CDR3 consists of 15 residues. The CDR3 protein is CAGSFGQGDPYEQYF. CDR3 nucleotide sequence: TGTGCCGGGTCATTCGGACAGGGTGACCCCTACGAGCAGTACTTC.

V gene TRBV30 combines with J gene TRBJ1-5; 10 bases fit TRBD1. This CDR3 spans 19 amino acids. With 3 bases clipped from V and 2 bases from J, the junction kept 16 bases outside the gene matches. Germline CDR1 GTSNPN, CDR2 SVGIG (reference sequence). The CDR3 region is CAWRNPGQGSFRGNQPQHF. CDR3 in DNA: TGTGCCTGGAGGAACCCGGGACAGGGGTCGTTCCGGGGCAATCAGCCCCAGCATTTT.

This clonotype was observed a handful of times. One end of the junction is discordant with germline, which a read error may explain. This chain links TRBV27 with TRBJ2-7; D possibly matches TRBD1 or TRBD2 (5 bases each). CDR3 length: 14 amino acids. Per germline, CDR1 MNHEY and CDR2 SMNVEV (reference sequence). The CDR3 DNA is TGTGCCGGCAGTCTTTTGGGACCAACTTACGAGCAGTACTTC. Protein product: CAGSLLGPTYEQYF.

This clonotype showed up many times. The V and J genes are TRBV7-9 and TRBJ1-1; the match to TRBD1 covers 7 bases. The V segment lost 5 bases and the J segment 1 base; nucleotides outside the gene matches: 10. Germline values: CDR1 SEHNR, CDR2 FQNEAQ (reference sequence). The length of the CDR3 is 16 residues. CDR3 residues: CASSPREGQKNTEAFF. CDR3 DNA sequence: TGTGCCAGCAGCCCTAGGGAGGGACAGAAGAACACTGAAGCTTTCTTT.

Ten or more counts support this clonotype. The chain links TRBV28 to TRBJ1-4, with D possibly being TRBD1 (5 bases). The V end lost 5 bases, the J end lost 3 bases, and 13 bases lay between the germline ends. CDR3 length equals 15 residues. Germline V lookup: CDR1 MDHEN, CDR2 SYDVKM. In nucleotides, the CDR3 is TGTGCCAGCAGTCGGGGGATCGGAGCTAATGAAAAACTGTTTTTT. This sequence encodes CASSRGIGANEKLFF.

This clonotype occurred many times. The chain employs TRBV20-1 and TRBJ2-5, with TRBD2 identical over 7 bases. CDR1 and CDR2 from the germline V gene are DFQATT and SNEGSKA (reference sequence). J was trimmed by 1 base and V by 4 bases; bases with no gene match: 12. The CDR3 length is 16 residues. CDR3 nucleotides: TGCAGTGCTACTCCTTATAGCGGGTTAGTCCAAGAGACCCAGTACTTC. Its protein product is CSATPYSGLVQETQYF.

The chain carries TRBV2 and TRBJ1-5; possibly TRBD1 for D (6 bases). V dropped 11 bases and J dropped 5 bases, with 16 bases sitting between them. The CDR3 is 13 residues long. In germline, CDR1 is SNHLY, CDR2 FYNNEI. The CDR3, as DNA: TGTGCCGGGGGGATCAACAGGGATCAGCCCCAGCATTTT. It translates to CAGGINRDQPQHF.

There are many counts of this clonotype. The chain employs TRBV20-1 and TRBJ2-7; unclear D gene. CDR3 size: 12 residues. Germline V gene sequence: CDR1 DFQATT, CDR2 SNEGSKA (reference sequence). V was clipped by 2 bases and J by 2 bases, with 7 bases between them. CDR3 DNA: TGCAGTGCTAGACCTCCCCCCTACGAGCAGTACTTC. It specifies CSARPPPYEQYF.

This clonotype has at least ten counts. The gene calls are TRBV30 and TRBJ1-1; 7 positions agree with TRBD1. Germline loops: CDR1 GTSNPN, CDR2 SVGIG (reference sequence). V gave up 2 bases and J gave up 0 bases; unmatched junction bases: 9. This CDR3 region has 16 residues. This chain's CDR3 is CAWSQDRVAVNTEAFF. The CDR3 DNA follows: TGTGCCTGGAGTCAAGACAGGGTCGCGGTGAACACTGAAGCTTTCTTT.

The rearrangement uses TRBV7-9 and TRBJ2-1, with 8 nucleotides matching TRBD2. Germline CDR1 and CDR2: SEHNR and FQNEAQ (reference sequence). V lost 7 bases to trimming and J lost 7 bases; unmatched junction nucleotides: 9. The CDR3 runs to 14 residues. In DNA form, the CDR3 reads TGTGCCAGCATCGGGGCGGGAGGATTGAATGAGCAGTTCTTC. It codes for CASIGAGGLNEQFF. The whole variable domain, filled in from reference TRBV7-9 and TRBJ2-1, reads DTGVSQNPRHKITKRGQNVTFRCDPISEHNRLYWYRQTLGQGPEFLTYFQNEAQLEKSRLLSDRFSAERPKGSFSTLEIQRTEQGDSAMYLCASIGAGGLNEQFFGPGTRLTVL.

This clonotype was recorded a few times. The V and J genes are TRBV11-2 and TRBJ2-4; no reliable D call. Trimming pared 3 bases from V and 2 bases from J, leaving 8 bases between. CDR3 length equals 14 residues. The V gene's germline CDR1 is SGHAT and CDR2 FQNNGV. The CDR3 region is CASSFGPTKNIQYF. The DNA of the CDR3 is TGTGCCAGCAGCTTTGGGCCGACCAAAAACATTCAGTACTTC.

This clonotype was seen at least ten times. Here the CDR3 reads CASSVSSDPSYEQYF. As DNA, the CDR3 is TGTGCCAGCAGCGTATCATCGGATCCTTCCTACGAGCAGTACTTC. The chain uses TRBV9 and TRBJ2-7; D is undetermined. The V end lost 1 base, the J end lost 1 base, and 12 bases lay between the germline ends. The CDR3 has 15 amino acids. CDR1 SGDLS and CDR2 YYNGEE come from the germline V gene.

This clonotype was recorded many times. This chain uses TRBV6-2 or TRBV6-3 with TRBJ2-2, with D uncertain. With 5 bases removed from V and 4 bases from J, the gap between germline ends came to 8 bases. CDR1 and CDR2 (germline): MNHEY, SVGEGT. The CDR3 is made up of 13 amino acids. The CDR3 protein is CASSPSSTGELFF. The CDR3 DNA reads TGTGCCAGCAGTCCCTCTAGCACCGGGGAGCTGTTTTTT.

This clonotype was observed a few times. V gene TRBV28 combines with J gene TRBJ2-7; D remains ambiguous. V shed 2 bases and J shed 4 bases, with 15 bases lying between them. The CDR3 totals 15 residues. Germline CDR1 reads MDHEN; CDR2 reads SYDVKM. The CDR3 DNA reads TGTGCCAGCAGTTTAGGTTCCACGGAAGGTTACGAGCAGTACTTC. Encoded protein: CASSLGSTEGYEQYF.

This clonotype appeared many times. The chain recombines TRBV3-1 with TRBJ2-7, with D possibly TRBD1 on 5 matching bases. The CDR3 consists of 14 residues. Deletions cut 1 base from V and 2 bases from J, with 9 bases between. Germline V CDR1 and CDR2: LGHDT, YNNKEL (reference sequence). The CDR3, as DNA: TGTGCCAGCAGCCAAGCAGGGTCCGCCTACGAGCAGTACTTC. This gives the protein CASSQAGSAYEQYF.

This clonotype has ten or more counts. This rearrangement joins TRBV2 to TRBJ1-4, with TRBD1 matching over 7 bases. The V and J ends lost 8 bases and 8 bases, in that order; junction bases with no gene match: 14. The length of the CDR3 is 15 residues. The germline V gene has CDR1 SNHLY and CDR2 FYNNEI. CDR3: CASGRGVGGGEKLFF. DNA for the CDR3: TGTGCCAGCGGCAGGGGGGTAGGGGGCGGCGAAAAACTGTTTTTT.

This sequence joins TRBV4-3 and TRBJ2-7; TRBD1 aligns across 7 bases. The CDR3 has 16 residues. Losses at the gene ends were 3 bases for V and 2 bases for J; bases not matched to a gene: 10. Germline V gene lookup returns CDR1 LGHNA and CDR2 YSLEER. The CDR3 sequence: CASSQKGTELTYEQYF. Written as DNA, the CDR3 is TGCGCCAGCAGCCAGAAAGGGACAGAACTCACCTACGAGCAGTACTTC.

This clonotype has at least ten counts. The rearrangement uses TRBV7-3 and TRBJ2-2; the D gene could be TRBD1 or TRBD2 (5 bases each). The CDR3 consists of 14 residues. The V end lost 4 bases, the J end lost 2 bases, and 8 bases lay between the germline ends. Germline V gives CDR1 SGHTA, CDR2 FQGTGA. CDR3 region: CASSWDLNTGELFF. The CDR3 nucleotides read TGTGCCAGCAGCTGGGACCTAAACACCGGGGAGCTGTTTTTT.

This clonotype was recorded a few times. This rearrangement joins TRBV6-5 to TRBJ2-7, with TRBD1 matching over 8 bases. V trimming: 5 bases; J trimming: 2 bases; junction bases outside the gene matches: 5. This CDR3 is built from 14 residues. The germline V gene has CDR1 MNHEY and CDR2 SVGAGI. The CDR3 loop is CASSMTGETYEQYF. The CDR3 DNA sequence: TGTGCCAGCAGTATGACAGGGGAAACCTACGAGCAGTACTTC.

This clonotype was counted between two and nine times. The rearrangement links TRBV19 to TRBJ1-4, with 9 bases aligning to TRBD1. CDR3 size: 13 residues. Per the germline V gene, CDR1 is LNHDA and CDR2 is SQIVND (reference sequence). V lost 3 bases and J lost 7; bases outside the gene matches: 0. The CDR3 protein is CASSMTGGEKLFF. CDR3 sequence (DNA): TGTGCCAGTAGTATGACAGGGGGTGAAAAACTGTTTTTT.

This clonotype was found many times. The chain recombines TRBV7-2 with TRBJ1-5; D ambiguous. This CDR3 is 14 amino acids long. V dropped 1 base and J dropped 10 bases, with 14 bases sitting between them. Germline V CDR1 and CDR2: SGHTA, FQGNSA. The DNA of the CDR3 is TGTGCCAGCAGCTTAGGGCAAAATATTCAACCCCAGCATTTT. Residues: CASSLGQNIQPQHF.